This T cell receptor beta chain was profiled in a study of T cell repertoires in cytomegalovirus infection (dated by TCRdb to about 2019). Background on the whole study: Alongside well-studied HLA-B-restricted epitopes, the peptide stimulations were aimed at recently identified HLA-C-restricted CMV epitopes, whose presentation resists viral immunomodulation. The HLA type of each donor mattered for the analysis, because public TCR beta signatures pointed to carriage of CMV infection along with the matching HLA type. Overall study outcomes, separate from this receptor: The ex vivo response was dominated by HLA-C-restricted CMV-specific TCR beta clonotypes, and the single most frequent clonotype in two of eight donors was supplied by these HLA-C-restricted clonotypes. Carriers of CMV infection plus the relevant HLA type were discriminated by the cumulative frequency of public TCR beta family members in the study cohort and in an independent roughly 380-donor cohort.

Read against the paper, the sample's treatment or condition label means: in vitro stimulation with specific CMV peptide epitopes to enrich CMV-specific T cells. TCRdb shows the sequencer as Illumina HiSeq 1500. Clones were called with MiXCR by TCRdb after fastp trimmed the public reads at Q25, and only in-frame beta chains were retained. Every entry covers one CDR3 protein and lists the most common genes and DNA from its rows. This sample comprises hundreds of thousands of distinct CDR3 sequences, around a third of them detected only once. Roughly a sixth of the sample comes from the top ten. Details on this clonotype: The target of this receptor is not known. No much larger clonotype is one base removed from it; base qualities were not supplied.

Deletion took 7 bases off V and 0 bases off J, with a span of 13 bases between the germline ends. In the germline V gene (reference sequence), CDR1 corresponds to DFQATT and CDR2 to SNEGSKA. The CDR3 runs 15 amino acids, cysteine and phenylalanine included. Of the read, only the CDR3 DNA is kept; its 45 bases are in frame from base 1. The specimen was cultured PBMCs, collected from culture after CMV antigen stimulation. The V gene is TRBV20-1 and the J gene is TRBJ1-6; tentative D gene TRBD1, with 5 bases matching. This receptor was obtained from a human donor in good health (CMV status not recorded). Some clones in this sample may be carry-over from other donors' samples. The nucleotide sequence reads as follows: TGCAGTGTCCACCCGGGGGGCTCCTATAATTCACCCCTCCACTTT. Translation gives CSVHPGGSYNSPLHF.